A selection of T cell receptor beta chains follows, all from one sample in a study of cytomegalovirus exposure and HLA in healthy donors. Method: immunoSEQ multiplex PCR; TCRdb's copy keeps in-frame clones and lacks some. The data show over 100,000 clones, roughly 74% seen once. The material sequenced was PBMCs. The receptors originated from a woman aged 30 to 39 in good health and CMV-seronegative. Each CDR3 is given with its conserved first and last residue. Fields, in order: V gene, J gene, CDR3 protein.

v_call: TRBV2; j_call: TRBJ2-6; cdr3_aa: CASEGVADIPVISGANVLTF
v_call: TRBV30; j_call: TRBJ1-3; cdr3_aa: CAFSTGGENTIYF
v_call: TRBV5-1; j_call: TRBJ2-1; cdr3_aa: CASSETGSSNEQFF
v_call: TRBV19; j_call: TRBJ2-1; cdr3_aa: CASNRVSGEQFF
v_call: TRBV18; j_call: TRBJ1-1; cdr3_aa: CASSRDFQNTEAFF
v_call: TRBV7-9; j_call: TRBJ1-4; cdr3_aa: CASSLGGAGTEKLFF
v_call: TRBV2; j_call: TRBJ1-5; cdr3_aa: CASSDRGPSNQPQHF
v_call: TRBV11-3; j_call: TRBJ2-7; cdr3_aa: CASSLAGQGSYEQYF
v_call: TRBV10-2; j_call: TRBJ1-1; cdr3_aa: CASRTTVTEAFF
v_call: TRBV18; j_call: TRBJ2-1; cdr3_aa: CASSPGTGRPNEQFF
v_call: TRBV5-4; j_call: TRBJ1-4; cdr3_aa: CASSLGQGTSNEKLFF
v_call: TRBV15; j_call: TRBJ2-3; cdr3_aa: CATSRDLGGYTQYF
v_call: TRBV2; j_call: TRBJ1-5; cdr3_aa: CASSEGQGAGQPQHF
v_call: TRBV2; j_call: TRBJ2-7; cdr3_aa: CASSWTGTSDYEQYF
v_call: TRBV5-6; j_call: TRBJ2-5; cdr3_aa: CASSRLAGGQTQYF
v_call: TRBV5-1; j_call: TRBJ1-2; cdr3_aa: CASSLGTTFNYGYTF
v_call: TRBV6-4; j_call: TRBJ2-3; cdr3_aa: CASSEGGRATDTQYF
v_call: TRBV9; j_call: TRBJ2-5; cdr3_aa: CASSDTKGWETQYF
v_call: TRBV7-2; j_call: TRBJ1-5; cdr3_aa: CASSRGQHSNQPQHF
v_call: TRBV5-6; j_call: TRBJ2-3; cdr3_aa: CTSSLGSGDTDTQYF
v_call: TRBV29-1; j_call: TRBJ2-1; cdr3_aa: CSPSGLGCEQFF
v_call: TRBV7-9; j_call: TRBJ2-3; cdr3_aa: CASSLGNRGIGDTQYF
v_call: TRBV5-8; j_call: TRBJ2-5; cdr3_aa: CASSLGQGVTETQYF
v_call: TRBV7-9; j_call: TRBJ2-7; cdr3_aa: CSSSFDSYEQYF
v_call: TRBV7-9; j_call: TRBJ1-1; cdr3_aa: CASSSTGTGYPEAFF
v_call: TRBV19; j_call: TRBJ1-5; cdr3_aa: CASSPWGGADQPQHF
v_call: TRBV5-6; j_call: TRBJ1-1; cdr3_aa: CASSLTGQNTEAFF
v_call: TRBV5-6; j_call: TRBJ2-7; cdr3_aa: CASSLVTGERHEQYF
v_call: TRBV6-4; j_call: TRBJ1-5; cdr3_aa: CASSGDRFNQPQHF
v_call: TRBV7-9; j_call: TRBJ2-7; cdr3_aa: CASSFLQTYEQYF
v_call: TRBV14; j_call: TRBJ2-5; cdr3_aa: CASSRGTVPRRETQYF
v_call: TRBV19; j_call: TRBJ2-7; cdr3_aa: CASSTQGIPNYEQYF
v_call: TRBV7-9; j_call: TRBJ1-4; cdr3_aa: CASSARLGEVIHEKLFF
v_call: TRBV5-6; j_call: TRBJ1-1; cdr3_aa: CASSLERELEFTEAFF
v_call: TRBV27; j_call: TRBJ2-7; cdr3_aa: CASSLESGGAYEQYF
v_call: TRBV28; j_call: TRBJ2-3; cdr3_aa: CASSRRTSGSGTDTQYF
v_call: TRBV7-9; j_call: TRBJ2-7; cdr3_aa: CASSPSGSYEQYF
v_call: TRBV6-5; j_call: TRBJ1-6; cdr3_aa: CASSYRTAELLHF
v_call: TRBV7-2; j_call: TRBJ2-2; cdr3_aa: CASSISGRDTGELFF
v_call: TRBV7-9; j_call: TRBJ1-3; cdr3_aa: CASRLTGIGNTIYF
v_call: TRBV30; j_call: TRBJ1-2; cdr3_aa: CAWSRTRADGYTF